A single sample is the source of the 2 T cell receptor beta chains below, sequenced in a study of blood T cell repertoires in COVID-19. This table comes from immunoSEQ multiplex PCR, and its TCRdb copy is limited to in-frame clones, with some not included. The table records roughly 190,000 clones, 88% of them present only once. The sample comprised peripheral blood. These receptors were obtained from a middle-aged man with active or convalescent COVID-19.

The chain links TRBV7-8 to TRBJ2-1; 8 bases are shared with TRBD2. Germline V gene sequence: CDR1 SGHVS, CDR2 FQNEAQ. The J segment lost 0 bases and the V segment lost 6 bases, leaving 7 bases of the junction unmatched. The CDR3 runs to 16 residues. The CDR3: CASRPGGGRSYNEQFF. The DNA of the CDR3 is TGTGCCAGCAGACCGGGGGGGGGCCGCTCCTACAATGAGCAGTTCTTC.

This chain joins TRBV2 and TRBJ2-3; D unresolved. Germline V CDR1 and CDR2: SNHLY, FYNNEI. The CDR3 is 12 residues long. Trimming stripped 2 bases from V and 7 bases from J, with 7 bases between. CDR3 residues: CASSEQANTQYF. As DNA, the CDR3 is TGTGCCAGCAGTGAACAAGCCAATACGCAGTATTTT.